This TCR beta chain was identified in a study of cytomegalovirus exposure and HLA in healthy donors. Researchers ran the PCR with 60 Vbeta and 13 Jbeta primers. Source study methods: In a later analysis, the count reached 75 million to 90 million unique TCR beta chains, with 9 million to 11 million shared. The protocol was immunoSEQ multiplex PCR, while the TCRdb copy is restricted to in-frame clones and leaves out a portion. That table supplies the V and J calls and clone size; D and trimming were determined from the DNA. The repertoire consists of more than 95,000 clones, with over 70% occurring once and the leading ten covering more than 2.5%. J gave up 7 bases and V 2 bases, and 11 bases lay outside the gene matches. CDR3 length: 15 residues. Germline-derived CDR1 and CDR2 are MDHEN and SYDVKM. With regard to this clone: Its antigen is not identified.

Whole-study results and caveats: There were around 160 TCR beta chains listed as cytomegalovirus-associated. Later analysis placed DRB1 highest and HLA-C lowest in TCR association rates, which differed by HLA locus. Later analysis showed most CMV-associated TCR beta chains appearing HLA-restricted.

The rearrangement joins TRBV28 to TRBJ2-7; 7 bases are a match to TRBD2. This clonotype was sampled from a woman aged 50 to 65 in good health and CMV-seronegative. Material for sequencing was PBMCs. In nucleotides, the CDR3 is TGTGCCAGCAGTTTAAGGCTAGCGGTTTGGAGGGAGCAGTACTTC. This sequence encodes CASSLRLAVWREQYF.